This T cell receptor (beta chain) was captured by sequencing in a study of PD-L1 blockade in urothelial cancer. Study as a whole: Atezolizumab (1,200 mg intravenously every 3 weeks) began in the mid-2010s for patients. Men with urothelial cancer arising in the bladder made up twenty-five of 29 patients. Patients previously received 0 to 3 chemotherapy regimens. Study-level points and caveats: Pretreatment blood TCR clonality under the median forecast improved survival.

Time point meaning: peripheral blood 6 weeks after treatment start. As regards this clone: The antigen is not known.

Method: immunoSEQ multiplex PCR; TCRdb's copy keeps in-frame clones and lacks some. The sample has about 45,000 clones; roughly 82% are singletons. Germline CDR1 and CDR2: MGHDK and SYGVNS. V lost 10 bases, J lost 2 bases, and 9 bases lay in between. The length of the CDR3 is 12 residues. The specimen comprised PBMCs, sampled around atezolizumab (anti-PD-L1) treatment. The TCR comes from a man aged 60 to 75 with urothelial cancer. The rearrangement links TRBV25-1 to TRBJ2-1; D might be TRBD2 (6 bases). The chain's CDR3 is CATQRAYNEQFF. The CDR3 DNA reads as TGTGCCACACAGCGGGCCTACAATGAGCAGTTCTTC.